This entry features one T cell receptor (beta chain) sequence. The V gene end was trimmed by 3 bases and the J gene end by 4 bases; junction bases not matched to a gene: 6. CDR3 length equals 15 residues. In germline, CDR1 is SGHAT, CDR2 FQNNGV. The sample is drawn from a study of blood T cell repertoires in COVID-19. Study-level background: Researchers got acute and convalescent COVID-19 samples from the United States, Italy and Spain. PBMCs, B-cell-depleted T cells, or T cells were the source of the cDNA or gDNA that made up the material.

Authors' data handling: Counts of nucleated cells, estimated from reference gene primer amplification, were obtained. Profiled with immunoSEQ multiplex PCR; TCRdb holds only in-frame clones, not every one. V and J calls and clone size follow that table, whereas D and trimming were derived from the DNA. The sample has approximately 180,000 clones, approximately 85% seen once; the top ten hold around 10%. Sequenced input: peripheral blood. The V gene is TRBV11-2, the J gene TRBJ1-2; TRBD1 matches at 9 bases. The TCR originated in a woman of 80 years or more with acute or convalescent COVID-19. This chain's CDR3 is CASSFDRGQGYGYTF. CDR3 bases: TGTGCCAGCAGCTTCGACAGGGGACAGGGCTATGGCTACACCTTC.